Here is one T cell receptor beta chain with its context. This record comes from a study of shared clonotypes between healthy human individuals. Clones were read by immunoSEQ multiplex PCR, and TCRdb kept only the in-frame ones, dropping some. The sample records 2.3 million or so clones, roughly 93% being singletons. Trimming cost V 4 bases and J 7 bases; bases outside gene matches: 9. CDR3 length: 14 amino acids. The V gene's germline CDR1 is MGHRA and CDR2 YSYEKL. This receptor was taken from a man between 18 and 29 years old in good health. Some clones in this sample may be carry-over from other donors' samples. The sequencing input was naive CD4+ T cells from PBMCs. As for subset: CD45RA+ positively selected. J is TRBJ1-2 and V is TRBV4-1, with 7 bases lining up with TRBD1. In DNA form, the CDR3 reads TGCGCCAGCAGCCCGCCGGGACAGAGGGCTGGCTACACCTTC. It encodes CASSPPGQRAGYTF.